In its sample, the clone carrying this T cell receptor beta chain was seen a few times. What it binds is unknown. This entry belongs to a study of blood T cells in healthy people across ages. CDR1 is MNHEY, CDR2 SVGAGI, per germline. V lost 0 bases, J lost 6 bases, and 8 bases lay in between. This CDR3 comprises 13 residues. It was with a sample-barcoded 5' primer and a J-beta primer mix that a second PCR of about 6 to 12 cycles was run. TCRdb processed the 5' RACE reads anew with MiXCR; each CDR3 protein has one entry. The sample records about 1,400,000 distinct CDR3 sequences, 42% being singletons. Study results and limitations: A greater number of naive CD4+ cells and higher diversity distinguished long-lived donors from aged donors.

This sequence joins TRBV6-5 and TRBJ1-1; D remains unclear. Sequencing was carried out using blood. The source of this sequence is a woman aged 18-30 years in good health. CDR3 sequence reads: CASSYSYGSEAFF. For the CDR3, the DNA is TGTGCCAGCAGTTACTCGTACGGGTCTGAAGCTTTCTTT.